The 3 T cell receptor beta chains below were found in one sample sequenced in a study of blood T cell repertoires in COVID-19. Sequenced by immunoSEQ multiplex PCR; TCRdb stores in-frame clones only, minus some. The sample records about 180,000 clones, under 85% being singletons. Sequenced material: peripheral blood. The receptors originated from a woman of 80 years or more with acute or convalescent COVID-19.

The chain uses TRBV29-1 and TRBJ1-4; 8 nucleotides line up with TRBD1. J gave up 5 bases and V 7 bases, and 6 bases lay outside the gene matches. The CDR3 is made up of 13 amino acids. The germline V gene encodes CDR1 SQVTM and CDR2 ANQGSEA. The CDR3 sequence: CSASTGGNEKLFF. For the CDR3, the DNA is TGCAGCGCAAGTACAGGGGGAAATGAAAAACTGTTTTTT.

A remark on this clone: The same CDR3 also results from other DNA sequences found in this sample. The chain couples TRBV18 to TRBJ2-2, with 7 positions matching TRBD1. V trimming: 3 bases; J trimming: 4 bases; junction bases outside the gene matches: 5. Germline V lookup: CDR1 KGHSH, CDR2 LQKENI. This CDR3 spans 15 amino acids. The CDR3 is CASSPRQGGTGELFF. The DNA for the CDR3 is TGTGCCAGCTCACCCCGACAGGGTGGCACCGGGGAGCTGTTTTTT.

The CDR3 loop is CASSTGAGEKLFF. The CDR3 nucleotides are TGTGCCAGCAGCACTGGAGCGGGAGAAAAACTGTTTTTT. The chain has TRBV7-9 and TRBJ1-4, with D unresolved. V was cut by 5 bases and J by 8 bases, with 12 bases left in between. Germline values: CDR1 SEHNR, CDR2 FQNEAQ (reference sequence). The CDR3 loop spans 13 amino acids.